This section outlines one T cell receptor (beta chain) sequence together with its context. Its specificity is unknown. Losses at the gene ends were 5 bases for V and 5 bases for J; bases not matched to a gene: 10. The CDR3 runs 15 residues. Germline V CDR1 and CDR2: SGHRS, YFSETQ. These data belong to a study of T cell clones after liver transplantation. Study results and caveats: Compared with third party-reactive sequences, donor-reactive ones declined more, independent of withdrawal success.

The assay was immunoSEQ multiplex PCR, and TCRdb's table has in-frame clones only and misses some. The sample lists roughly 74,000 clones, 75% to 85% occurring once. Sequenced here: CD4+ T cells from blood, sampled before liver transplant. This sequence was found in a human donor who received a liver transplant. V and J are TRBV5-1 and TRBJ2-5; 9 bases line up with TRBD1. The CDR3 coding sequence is TGCGCCAGCAGTTTACAGGGGGCGCCTTTGGAGACCCAGTACTTC. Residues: CASSLQGAPLETQYF.